This TCR beta chain was documented in a study of vaccination and CD4 T cells after COVID-19. The treatment is: approximately 11-day PBMC culture with coronavirus spike peptide pools or control peptides (ViraFEST assay). The assay that was used to sequence DNA from cultured CD4+ T cells was the Oncomine TCR Beta short-read assay. Each CDR3 protein gets one entry after TCRdb re-called the PCR reads with MiXCR. Of over 20,000 distinct CDR3 sequences in the sample, around 50% are singletons; the top ten hold around 5.5%. About this clonotype itself: As yet, its antigen is unknown.

The sequence derives from a human donor who had recovered from COVID-19. The specimen was CD4+ T cells from blood, cultured in vitro.

DNA for the CDR3: TGTGCCAGCAGTCAGGACAGGGGCAATGAGCAGTTCTTC. It is translated as CASSQDRGNEQFF. The gene calls are TRBV12-3 or TRBV12-4 and TRBJ2-1; 9 bases map to TRBD1. V lost 5 bases to trimming and J lost 6 bases; unmatched junction nucleotides: 2. The CDR3 spans 13 residues.